This T cell receptor beta chain was documented in a study of Graves' ophthalmopathy and Graves' hyperthyroidism. General study points: The authors also found most expanded thyroid clonotypes above 0.001 frequency in blood.

Regarding this clonotype: Its antigen remains unidentified.

Uncontrolled infections, other autoimmune diseases, pregnancy or lactation barred patients from enrollment. V lost 4 bases and J 7 bases, leaving 13 bases between the germline ends. The CDR3 sequence is 13 residues long. Germline V CDR1 and CDR2: MNHEY, SVGAGI. Amplification of the TCR beta CDR3 regions used RNA transcripts (as template). First-round RT-PCR used HTBI primers; second-round multiplex PCR followed. TCRdb used MiXCR to reprocess the multiplex PCR reads, holding one entry per CDR3 protein. This table has some 170,000 distinct CDR3 sequences, 39% appearing once. This TCR came from a man aged 25-45 years with Graves' ophthalmopathy. Sequenced material: peripheral blood. This rearrangement joins TRBV6-5 to TRBJ1-2; weak D call: TRBD1 (5 bases). The CDR3 DNA reads TGTGCCAGCAGTTCGGACACTTACTCTGGCTACACCTTC. Translating it yields CASSSDTYSGYTF.